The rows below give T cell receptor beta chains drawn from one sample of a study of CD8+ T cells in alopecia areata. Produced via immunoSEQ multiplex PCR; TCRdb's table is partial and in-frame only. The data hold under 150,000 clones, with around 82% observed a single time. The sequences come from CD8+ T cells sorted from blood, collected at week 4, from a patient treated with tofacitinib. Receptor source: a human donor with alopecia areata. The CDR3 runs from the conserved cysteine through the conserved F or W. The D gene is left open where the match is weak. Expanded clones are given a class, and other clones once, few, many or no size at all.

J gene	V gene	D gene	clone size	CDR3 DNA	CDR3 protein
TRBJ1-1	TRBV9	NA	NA	TGTGCCAGCAGTCAAGAGGGGGAGAACACTGAAGCTTTCTTT	CASSQEGENTEAFF
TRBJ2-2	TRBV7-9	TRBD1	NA	TGTGCCAGCAGCTACTTGACAGGGCCGAACACCGGGGAGCTGTTTTTT	CASSYLTGPNTGELFF
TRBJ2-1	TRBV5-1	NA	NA	TGCGCCAGCAGCTTGGGTGACAGGATGAACCCCTACAATGAGCAGTTCTTC	CASSLGDRMNPYNEQFF
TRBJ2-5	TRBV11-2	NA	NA	TGTGCCAGCAGCCGGGGAGGTGAAGAGACCCAGTACTTC	CASSRGGEETQYF
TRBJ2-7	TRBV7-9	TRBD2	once	TGTGCCAGCAGCTTAGCTGGTAGCGGGGGGGCCACCGGGGAGCAGTACTTC	CASSLAGSGGATGEQYF
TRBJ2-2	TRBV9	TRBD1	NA	TGTGCCAGCCGACGACAGGGAAACACCGGGGAGCTGTTTTTT	CASRRQGNTGELFF
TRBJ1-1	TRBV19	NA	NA	TGTGCCAGTAGTTCTCCACCTGACAGGCCGAACACTGAAGCTTTCTTT	CASSSPPDRPNTEAFF
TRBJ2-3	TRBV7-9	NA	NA	TGTGCCAGCAGTCCCCGACATAGCACAGATACGCAGTATTTT	CASSPRHSTDTQYF
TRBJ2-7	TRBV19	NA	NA	TGTGCCTCCGCGACCTCCAACGCCTACGAGCAGTACTTC	CASATSNAYEQYF
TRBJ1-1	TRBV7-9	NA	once	TGTGCCAGCACCCCCCTGGAAAGGGGGACTGAAGCTTTCTTT	CASTPLERGTEAFF
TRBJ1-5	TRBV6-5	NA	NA	TGTGCCAGCAGTTACGGTTGGTCCCAGCCCCAGCATTTT	CASSYGWSQPQHF
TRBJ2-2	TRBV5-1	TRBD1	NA	TGCGCCAGCAGCCAACGCGGACAGGGAGCGGGTTGGTTTGCCGGGGAGCTGTTTTTT	CASSQRGQGAGWFAGELFF
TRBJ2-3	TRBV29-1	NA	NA	TGCAGCGTTAGGGGCTTTAGGGGTCAAGATACGCAGTATTTT	CSVRGFRGQDTQYF
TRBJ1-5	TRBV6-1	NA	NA	TGTGCCAGCAGTGACGGGACGGTAAGCAATCAGCCCCAGCATTTT	CASSDGTVSNQPQHF
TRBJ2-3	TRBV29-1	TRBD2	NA	TGCAGCGTTGAAACCGGGAGGACAGATACGCAGTATTTT	CSVETGRTDTQYF
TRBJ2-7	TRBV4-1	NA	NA	TGCGCCAGCAGCCACCAGACAGGTTCGAGCTCCTACGAGCAGTACTTC	CASSHQTGSSSYEQYF
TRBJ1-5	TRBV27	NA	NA	TGTGCCAGCAGTTTATCCTACAACAATCAGCCCCAGCATTTT	CASSLSYNNQPQHF
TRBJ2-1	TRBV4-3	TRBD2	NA	TGCGCCAGCAGCGGACGCGGGGGGGCGTCCTACAATGAGCAGTTCTTC	CASSGRGGASYNEQFF
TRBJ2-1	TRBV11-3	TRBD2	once	TGTGCCAGCAGCTCGGTCGTAGGGGAGGGCAATGAGCAGTTCTTC	CASSSVVGEGNEQFF
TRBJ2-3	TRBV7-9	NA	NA	TGTGCCAGCAGCTTACCTCGGGCAGATACGCAGTATTTT	CASSLPRADTQYF
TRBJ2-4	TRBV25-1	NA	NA	TGTGCCAGCAGTGGAATGGACGGTGGGGTAGCCAAAAACATTCAGTACTTC	CASSGMDGGVAKNIQYF
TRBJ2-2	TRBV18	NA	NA	TGTGCCAGCTCATCGGCCTCCACCGGGGAGCTGTTTTTT	CASSSASTGELFF
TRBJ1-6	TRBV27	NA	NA	TGTGCCAGCAGTTTAATCCCGAGATTCACCCTCCACTTT	CASSLIPRFTLHF